Below are 31 T cell receptor beta chains sequenced from a single sample in a study of shared clonotypes between healthy human individuals. Positive CCR7 selection of CD45RO-negative cells yielded the naive CD8 cells, and terminally differentiated effector memory CD45RA+ cells were excluded. Data came from immunoSEQ multiplex PCR; TCRdb stores just in-frame clones and leaves some out. The sample lists roughly 2,000,000 clones; roughly 95% were seen once. Material for sequencing was naive CD8+ T cells from PBMCs. Source of these receptors: a young man in good health. Some clones in this sample may be carry-over from other donors' samples.

The rearrangement joins TRBV30 to TRBJ2-1; the D gene is possibly TRBD1 (5 bases). The V gene lost 1 base and the J gene lost 8 bases, with 18 bases spanning the gap. From germline, CDR1 is GTSNPN and CDR2 SVGIG (reference sequence). CDR3 size: 15 residues. The CDR3 here is CAWSGRVSAGYEQFF. The CDR3, as DNA: TGTGCCTGGAGTGGCCGGGTTTCAGCAGGGTATGAGCAGTTCTTC.

V usage is TRBV25-1 and J usage is TRBJ2-2; 9 bases match TRBD2. Trimming removed 6 bases from V and 7 bases from J; junction bases left unmatched: 6. The CDR3 spans 14 residues. CDR1 and CDR2 (germline): MGHDK, SYGVNS. DNA of the CDR3: TGTGCCAGCAGCCCGGGACTAGCAAACGGGGAGCTGTTTTTT. It codes for CASSPGLANGELFF. The entire variable domain, with the rest obtained from reference TRBV25-1 and TRBJ2-2, is as follows: EADIYQTPRYLVIGTGKKITLECSQTMGHDKMYWYQQDPGMELHLIHYSYGVNSTEKGDLSSESTVSRIRTEHFPLTLESARPSHTSQYLCASSPGLANGELFFGEGSRLTVL.

V gene TRBV10-1 combines with J gene TRBJ1-5; D gene ambiguous. This CDR3 comprises 15 residues. Trimming removed 4 bases from V and 0 bases from J, with 10 bases in between. Per germline, CDR1 WNHNN and CDR2 SYGVQD (reference sequence). CDR3 in DNA: TGCGCCAGCAGTGCCCAGCCGCCTAGCAATCAGCCCCAGCATTTT. Its translation is CASSAQPPSNQPQHF.

This sequence joins TRBV13 and TRBJ2-1; TRBD2 aligns across 8 bases. From germline, CDR1 is PRHDT and CDR2 FYEKMQ (reference sequence). This CDR3 spans 16 amino acids. Trimming cost V 4 bases and J 7 bases; bases outside gene matches: 12. The chain's CDR3 is CASSSPTGRARNEQFF. DNA for the CDR3: TGTGCCAGCAGCTCCCCGACCGGGAGGGCCCGGAATGAGCAGTTCTTC.

The chain couples TRBV21-1 to TRBJ2-7; the D segment call TRBD2 is taken from the table without a DNA check. TRBV21-1 is classified as a pseudogene. There are 20 residues in the CDR3. This chain's CDR3 is CASNKGVCRASGISLNEQYF. The CDR3 region has the DNA TGTGCCAGCAACAAAGGTGTATGTAGGGCTAGCGGGATATCTTTGAATGAGCAGTACTTC.

V and J are TRBV4-3 and TRBJ1-2; a possible D gene is TRBD1 (5 bases). This CDR3 spans 15 amino acids. The V end was cut by 3 bases, the J end by 3 bases, with 14 bases between. Looked up from germline, CDR1 is LGHNA and CDR2 is YSLEER. CDR3 loop: CASSHGHKGDYGYTF. For the CDR3, the DNA is TGCGCCAGCAGCCACGGACACAAAGGAGACTATGGCTACACCTTC.

This chain connects TRBV30 to TRBJ1-1; TRBD1 is a possible D gene (6 bases). The V end was cut by 3 bases, the J end by 4 bases, with 15 bases between. The CDR3 extends over 14 amino acids. Germline V gene lookup returns CDR1 GTSNPN and CDR2 SVGIG (reference sequence). The CDR3 bases are TGTGCCTGGAGCTTACAGGGCAGGCTCACTGAAGCTTTCTTT. This sequence encodes CAWSLQGRLTEAFF.

The rearrangement links TRBV5-1 to TRBJ2-7, with TRBD1 matching over 8 bases. V lost 4 bases to trimming and J lost 10 bases; unmatched junction nucleotides: 16. Germline V gene sequence: CDR1 SGHRS, CDR2 YFSETQ. This CDR3 has 15 amino acids. The CDR3, as DNA: TGCGCCAGCAGCCCTACCCCTACGGACAGGGACCAACAGTACTTC. As protein: CASSPTPTDRDQQYF.

In this sample, this clone turned up once. This chain connects TRBV5-1 to TRBJ2-1; maybe TRBD2 (5 bases). The CDR3 consists of 13 residues. V was shortened by 3 bases and J by 4 bases, with 8 bases between the two germline ends. CDR1 is SGHRS and CDR2 is YFSETQ in the germline V gene. The CDR3 is CASSYPGYNEQFF. CDR3 sequence (DNA): TGCGCCAGCAGCTACCCGGGATACAATGAGCAGTTCTTC. The complete variable domain, with remaining parts taken from reference TRBV5-1 and TRBJ2-1, reads KAGVTQTPRYLIKTRGQQVTLSCSPISGHRSVSWYQQTPGQGLQFLFEYFSETQRNKGNFPGRFSGRQFSNSRSEMNVSTLELGDSALYLCASSYPGYNEQFFGPGTRLTVL.

The V gene is TRBV14, the J gene TRBJ2-5; TRBD2 agrees at 8 bases. Germline V gives CDR1 SGHDN, CDR2 FVKESK. V lost 2 bases, J lost 5 bases, and 16 bases stayed unmatched. The CDR3 contains 18 residues. The CDR3 DNA reads as TGTGCCAGCAGCCAACGATCGGGAGGGCCTTCTTTTACGGAGACCCAGTACTTC. Its translation: CASSQRSGGPSFTETQYF.

About this clone itself: The junction differs from germline at one of its ends, possibly a read error. V and J are TRBV5-8 and TRBJ2-7; no firm D call. The CDR3 runs 8 residues. Germline V lookup: CDR1 SGHTS, CDR2 YDEGEE. The CDR3 DNA sequence: TGTGCCAGCAGCCCGATGGGGTTC. This sequence encodes CASSPMGF.

This clone was counted a single time. The V and J genes are TRBV28 and TRBJ1-3; D unclear. The germline V and J ends were trimmed by 8 bases and 4 bases, with 6 bases remaining between them. The CDR3 is made up of 11 amino acids. Per the germline V gene, CDR1 is MDHEN and CDR2 is SYDVKM. CDR3 in amino acids: CASGGGNTIYF. CDR3 sequence (DNA): TGTGCCAGCGGAGGGGGAAACACCATATATTTT.

V usage is TRBV7-9 and J usage is TRBJ2-3, with 7 positions matching TRBD2. The V gene's germline CDR1 is SEHNR and CDR2 FQNEAQ (reference sequence). The CDR3 has 17 residues. V lost 5 bases and J lost 5; bases outside the gene matches: 16. CDR3 sequence: CASSPRWAGDLGDTQYF. The CDR3 bases are TGTGCCAGCAGCCCCCGATGGGCGGGAGACCTTGGAGATACGCAGTATTTT. Variable domain in full (rest from reference TRBV7-9 and TRBJ2-3): DTGVSQNPRHKITKRGQNVTFRCDPISEHNRLYWYRQTLGQGPEFLTYFQNEAQLEKSRLLSDRFSAERPKGSFSTLEIQRTEQGDSAMYLCASSPRWAGDLGDTQYFGPGTRLTVL.

The table lists this clone with a count of one. J is TRBJ1-5 and V is TRBV27, with 7 bases lining up with TRBD1. CDR1 is MNHEY, CDR2 SMNVEV, per germline (reference sequence). Trimming at V came to 6 bases and at J to 7 bases, leaving 6 bases not matched to a gene. This CDR3 is 13 amino acids long. The CDR3 DNA reads as TGTGCCAGCAGCAGACAGGGCGGGCAGCCCCAGCATTTT. It specifies CASSRQGGQPQHF.

The gene calls are TRBV5-1 and TRBJ2-7; TRBD1 aligns across 8 bases. Unmatched junction bases numbered 6, after V lost 3 bases and J lost 1 base. Per germline, CDR1 SGHRS and CDR2 YFSETQ. This CDR3 comprises 15 residues. In DNA form, the CDR3 reads TGCGCCAGCAGCTCGGACAGGGACCTTTCCTACGAGCAGTACTTC. Encoded protein: CASSSDRDLSYEQYF.

The chain carries TRBV7-9 and TRBJ2-7; tentatively, D is TRBD1 (6 bases). This CDR3 has 13 residues. Germline V gene data show CDR1 as SEHNR and CDR2 as FQNEAQ (reference sequence). Trimming left V 4 bases short and J 6 bases short, with 13 bases between. The CDR3: CASSSRQDREQYF. The CDR3 DNA is TGTGCCAGCAGCTCCAGACAGGATCGCGAGCAGTACTTC. Together with reference TRBV7-9 and TRBJ2-7, the CDR3 gives the full variable domain: DTGVSQNPRHKITKRGQNVTFRCDPISEHNRLYWYRQTLGQGPEFLTYFQNEAQLEKSRLLSDRFSAERPKGSFSTLEIQRTEQGDSAMYLCASSSRQDREQYFGPGTRLTVT.

The V and J genes are TRBV7-9 and TRBJ2-3, with 8 positions matching TRBD2. Germline loops: CDR1 SEHNR, CDR2 FQNEAQ (reference sequence). V dropped 4 bases and J dropped 1; count of bases not matched to a gene: 1. The CDR3 has 14 residues. This chain's CDR3 is CASSSLAGTDTQYF. CDR3 nucleotide sequence: TGTGCCAGCAGCTCACTAGCGGGCACAGATACGCAGTATTTT.

This chain's CDR3 is CASSVVTGELFF. Written as DNA, the CDR3 is TGTGCCAGCAGTGTAGTCACCGGGGAGCTGTTTTTT. The chain employs TRBV27 and TRBJ2-2, with no clear D. The germline CDR1 and CDR2 sequences are MNHEY and SMNVEV (reference sequence). Trimming stripped 5 bases from V and 4 bases from J, with 5 bases between. This CDR3 is built from 12 residues.

This clone was seen once. The chain carries TRBV6-1 and TRBJ1-2; D unresolved. Per germline, CDR1 MNHNS and CDR2 SASEGT. Trimming left V 2 bases short and J 8 bases short, with 12 bases between. The CDR3 spans 13 residues. CDR3 residues: CASSENPIEGYTF. The CDR3 nucleotides read TGTGCCAGCAGTGAAAACCCAATTGAGGGCTACACCTTC.

CDR3 sequence (DNA): TGTGCCACCAGGACCGGGACAGGTTCCTACGAGCAGTACTTC. Translating gives CATRTGTGSYEQYF. The V and J genes are TRBV15 and TRBJ2-7; the match to TRBD1 covers 8 bases. V shed 6 bases, J shed 1 base, and the junction held 5 bases outside the gene matches. The CDR3 spans 14 residues. CDR1 and CDR2 (germline): LNHNV, YYDKDF (reference sequence).

This clone was picked up one time. The chain couples TRBV9 to TRBJ2-5; D is ambiguous. The CDR3 length is 14 residues. Germline V gives CDR1 SGDLS, CDR2 YYNGEE. V was pared by 3 bases and J by 5 bases, with 14 bases between. The DNA for the CDR3 is TGTGCCAGCAGCGGGCAGACCCCTACGGAGACCCAGTACTTC. Residues: CASSGQTPTETQYF.

This clone was seen a single time. The chain links TRBV27 to TRBJ2-7; 8 nucleotides align to TRBD2. Germline trimming cut 4 bases from V and 4 bases from J; bases unmatched to any gene: 6. The CDR3 is 14 amino acids. The germline CDR1 and CDR2 sequences are MNHEY and SMNVEV (reference sequence). As DNA, the CDR3 is TGTGCCAGCAGTTATGTCGGGAGGGCGTACGAGCAGTACTTC. Its protein product is CASSYVGRAYEQYF.

V is TRBV7-6 and J is TRBJ2-7, with D perhaps given as TRBD1 or TRBD2 (5 bases each). Germline V gives CDR1 SGHVS, CDR2 FNYEAQ. Trimming removed 2 bases from V and 3 bases from J, with 14 bases in between. The CDR3 is made up of 15 amino acids. CDR3: CASSLTLTRGYEQYF. CDR3 coding DNA: TGTGCCAGCAGCTTAACCCTAACTAGGGGCTACGAGCAGTACTTC. The complete variable domain, with remaining parts taken from reference TRBV7-6 and TRBJ2-7, reads GAGVSQSPRYKVTKRGQDVALRCDPISGHVSLYWYRQALGQGPEFLTYFNYEAQQDKSGLPNDRFSAERPEGSISTLTIQRTEQRDSAMYRCASSLTLTRGYEQYFGPGTRLTVT.

A word on this clone: The same CDR3 can be traced to other DNA sequences in this sample. V is TRBV10-2 and J is TRBJ2-7; 9 positions match TRBD2. Trimming took 4 bases from V and 4 from J; bases not matched to a gene: 5. The V gene's germline CDR1 is WSHSY and CDR2 SAAADI. The CDR3 is 14 residues long. DNA for the CDR3: TGCGCCAGCAGTGGAACTAGCGGGTCGTACGAGCAGTACTTC. This encodes CASSGTSGSYEQYF.

The chain employs TRBV9 and TRBJ2-6; no definite D call. This CDR3 is 13 amino acids long. Trimming pared 3 bases from V and 3 bases from J, leaving 4 bases between. Per the germline V gene, CDR1 is SGDLS and CDR2 is YYNGEE. CDR3 bases: TGTGCCAGCAGCGCGTTTGGGGCCAACGTCCTGACTTTC. Protein sequence: CASSAFGANVLTF.

This clone was observed a few times. Other DNA sequences in this specimen translate into the identical CDR3. CDR3 region: CASSLAVSSYNEQFF. CDR3 coding DNA: TGTGCCAGCAGCTTAGCGGTAAGCTCCTACAATGAGCAGTTCTTC. V is TRBV7-9 and J is TRBJ2-1; D is uncertain. Trimming cost V 0 bases and J 0 bases, with 6 bases left between them. Germline CDR1 reads SEHNR; CDR2 reads FQNEAQ (reference sequence). CDR3 length equals 15 residues.

The chain is built from TRBV10-2 and TRBJ2-7; 9 positions match TRBD1. The V gene end was trimmed by 7 bases and the J gene end by 0 bases; junction bases not matched to a gene: 7. CDR1 and CDR2 (germline): WSHSY, SAAADI. The CDR3 has 15 amino acids. This CDR3 reads CASNTGTGNSYEQYF. CDR3 DNA: TGCGCCAGCAATACCGGGACAGGGAACTCCTACGAGCAGTACTTC.

The V gene is TRBV27, the J gene TRBJ2-1; 7 nucleotides align to TRBD2. V was clipped by 2 bases and J by 9 bases; unmatched bases: 4. CDR1 is MNHEY, CDR2 SMNVEV, per germline (reference sequence). This CDR3 region has 13 residues. CDR3 loop: CASSLTSDVEQFF. The CDR3 nucleotides read TGTGCCAGCAGTTTAACTAGCGATGTTGAGCAGTTCTTC.

This clone was recorded only once. V usage is TRBV27 and J usage is TRBJ2-7; D call uncertain. Germline CDR1 and CDR2: MNHEY and SMNVEV (reference sequence). This CDR3 has 11 amino acids. V lost 11 bases and J lost 6, with 14 bases in between. CDR3 amino acids: CAVRTGREQYF. In nucleotides, the CDR3 is TGTGCCGTAAGGACGGGTCGCGAGCAGTACTTC.

This chain joins TRBV11-2 and TRBJ2-6, with D perhaps TRBD2 (5 bases). Germline V gene lookup returns CDR1 SGHAT and CDR2 FQNNGV. Trimming pared 2 bases from V and 0 bases from J, leaving 11 bases between. The CDR3 is 17 residues long. Here the CDR3 DNA reads TGTGCCAGCAGCTTAAGATATGGGAGCTCTGGGGCCAACGTCCTGACTTTC. Translated: CASSLRYGSSGANVLTF.

V is TRBV5-4 and J is TRBJ2-7, with D unresolved. CDR3 length: 14 amino acids. V was pared by 0 bases and J by 7 bases, with 14 bases between. The germline CDR1 and CDR2 sequences are SGHNT and YYREEE (reference sequence). The CDR3 DNA follows: TGTGCCAGCAGCTTGGAGTCTGCTCTGAGGGAGCAGTACTTC. Protein product: CASSLESALREQYF.